This T cell receptor (beta chain) was sequenced for a study of graft-versus-host responses after intestinal transplantation. Background on the study: Among the recipients, transplants were multivisceral, liver-intestinal, or isolated intestinal. All of the recipients had induction that used anti-thymocyte globulin, then tacrolimus and steroids for approximately 3 years. Study-level findings and limits: Declining HvG levels early post-transplant were linked to peak circulating GvH clone levels. Recipient bone marrow held GvH clones, some seen earlier in ileum or blood.

V lost 2 bases, J lost 5 bases, and 8 bases stayed unmatched. The CDR3 is 16 residues long. The germline V gene encodes CDR1 MGHRA and CDR2 YSYEKL. Profiling relied on immunoSEQ multiplex PCR, and the TCRdb table lists in-frame clones only, not all of them. The data hold about 82,000 clones, with approximately 90% observed a single time. On this clone itself: Its antigen is not identified.

The clonotype comes from a human donor who was the organ donor for an intestinal transplant. The rearrangement uses TRBV4-1 and TRBJ2-5; 10 bases are shared with TRBD1. Sequencing used unstimulated CD4+ T cells sorted from spleen or lymph node cells, obtained before transplant. CDR3 amino acids: CASSQNSGTGDETQYF. CDR3 in DNA: TGCGCCAGCAGCCAAAATTCTGGGACAGGGGATGAGACCCAGTACTTC.